The 30 T cell receptor beta chains presented below share a single source sample, sequenced in a study of cytomegalovirus exposure and HLA in healthy donors. Assay: immunoSEQ multiplex PCR; the TCRdb copy retains only in-frame clones and omits some. The data show tens of thousands of clones, approximately 93% seen once. Source material: PBMCs. All receptors come from a young man in good health and CMV-seronegative.

This chain connects TRBV30 to TRBJ2-2; the match to TRBD2 covers 8 bases. This CDR3 comprises 15 residues. V shed 0 bases and J 3 bases; nucleotides not matched to a gene: 3. Germline V gene sequence: CDR1 GTSNPN, CDR2 SVGIG (reference sequence). The CDR3 region is CAWSVQLADTGELFF. CDR3 nucleotides: TGTGCCTGGAGTGTACAACTAGCGGACACCGGGGAGCTGTTTTTT.

The chain links TRBV7-2 to TRBJ1-5, with 9 bases lining up with TRBD1. V was clipped by 5 bases and J by 0 bases; unmatched bases: 8. The CDR3 consists of 17 residues. Germline V CDR1 and CDR2: SGHTA, FQGNSA. CDR3 sequence: CASSRGTGSFSNQPQHF. DNA of the CDR3: TGTGCCAGCAGCAGAGGGACAGGGAGCTTTAGCAATCAGCCCCAGCATTTT. The full variable domain, rest sourced from reference TRBV7-2 and TRBJ1-5, is GAGVSQSPSNKVTEKGKDVELRCDPISGHTALYWYRQSLGQGLEFLIYFQGNSAPDKSGLPSDRFSAERTGGSVSTLTIQRTQQEDSAVYLCASSRGTGSFSNQPQHFGDGTRLSIL.

The sample holds one count of this clone. Distinct nucleotide sequences in the sample also encode this CDR3. The chain is built from TRBV18 and TRBJ1-2; 7 nucleotides agree with TRBD1. The CDR3 is 13 residues long. V lost 1 base, J lost 6 bases, and 2 bases stayed unmatched. Germline V gene sequence: CDR1 KGHSH, CDR2 LQKENI. The CDR3 DNA reads TGTGCCAGCTCACCACAGGGGGCAAATGGCTACACCTTC. Protein sequence: CASSPQGANGYTF.

The CDR3 reads CASSATTSGGANTGELFF. The CDR3 region has the DNA TGTGCCAGCAGTGCCACCACTAGCGGGGGAGCCAACACCGGGGAGCTGTTTTTT. V and J are TRBV6-4 and TRBJ2-2; 11 nucleotides match TRBD2. V gave up 4 bases and J gave up 2 bases; unmatched junction bases: 9. CDR3 size: 18 residues. The germline CDR1 and CDR2 sequences are MRHNA and SNTAGT.

This clone was seen once. This rearrangement joins TRBV11-2 to TRBJ2-1, with a tentative D call TRBD2 (5 bases). Germline values: CDR1 SGHAT, CDR2 FQNNGV. The CDR3 totals 11 residues. With 5 bases removed from V and 8 bases from J, the gap between germline ends came to 7 bases. The CDR3 nucleotides are TGTGCCAGCAGCCCCGGGGATGAGCAGTTCTTC. Amino acids: CASSPGDEQFF.

V usage is TRBV7-2 and J usage is TRBJ2-3, with 13 bases matching TRBD2. Germline values: CDR1 SGHTA, CDR2 FQGNSA. The CDR3 is 15 amino acids. V gave up 5 bases and J gave up 5 bases; unmatched junction bases: 4. The CDR3 spells CASSTRTSGGDTQYF. DNA of the CDR3: TGTGCCAGCAGCACCCGGACTAGCGGGGGAGATACGCAGTATTTT.

This sequence joins TRBV6-1 and TRBJ1-2; no firm D call. Trimming stripped 3 bases from V and 5 bases from J, with 19 bases between. This CDR3 has 16 amino acids. CDR1 MNHNS and CDR2 SASEGT come from the germline V gene. This CDR3 reads CASSEPGRTIYYGYTF. CDR3 nucleotides: TGTGCCAGCAGTGAGCCAGGCCGCACCATTTATTATGGCTACACCTTC.

The rearrangement links TRBV9 to TRBJ2-1; D unresolved. CDR3 length equals 12 residues. Deletions cut 3 bases from V and 8 bases from J, with 9 bases between. CDR1 and CDR2 from the germline V gene are SGDLS and YYNGEE. CDR3: CASSALTHEQFF. CDR3 nucleotide sequence: TGTGCCAGCAGCGCCCTTACTCATGAGCAGTTCTTC. Full variable domain (missing parts from reference TRBV9 and TRBJ2-1): DSGVTQTPKHLITATGQRVTLRCSPRSGDLSVYWYQQSLDQGLQFLIQYYNGEERAKGNILERFSAQQFPDLHSELNLSSLELGDSALYFCASSALTHEQFFGPGTRLTVL.

V usage is TRBV5-4 and J usage is TRBJ2-5, with 9 bases matching TRBD1. The germline V gene encodes CDR1 SGHNT and CDR2 YYREEE (reference sequence). The CDR3 spans 15 residues. V lost 3 bases, J lost 5 bases, and 8 bases stayed unmatched. CDR3 nucleotides: TGTGCCAGCAGCTCTACAGGGGGCGTTCCGGAGACCCAGTACTTC. Translation: CASSSTGGVPETQYF.

The J gene is TRBJ2-7, the V gene TRBV30, with D possibly TRBD1 on 6 matching bases. Germline lookup yields CDR1 GTSNPN and CDR2 SVGIG (reference sequence). CDR3 length: 14 residues. V was clipped by 1 base and J by 4 bases, with 14 bases between them. CDR3 amino acids: CAWSGVRGTYEQYF. The CDR3 DNA reads as TGTGCCTGGAGTGGAGTAAGGGGGACGTACGAGCAGTACTTC.

This chain connects TRBV19 to TRBJ2-3; 9 positions agree with TRBD2. The V gene end was trimmed by 0 bases and the J gene end by 3 bases; junction bases not matched to a gene: 10. This CDR3 comprises 18 residues. The V gene's germline CDR1 is LNHDA and CDR2 SQIVND (reference sequence). The chain's CDR3 is CASSIEGAGLAKTDTQYF. The CDR3 bases are TGTGCCAGTAGTATAGAGGGGGCAGGACTAGCGAAAACAGATACGCAGTATTTT.

This clone was detected only once. The chain joins TRBV30 to TRBJ1-2; no clear D gene. The CDR3 is 15 residues long. Between the trimmed V and J ends, which lost 2 bases and 2 bases, there was a span of 15 bases. Germline V gives CDR1 GTSNPN, CDR2 SVGIG (reference sequence). CDR3 in amino acids: CAWSFLLTVNYGYTF. In DNA form, the CDR3 reads TGTGCCTGGAGTTTTCTTCTTACAGTGAACTATGGCTACACCTTC.

The J gene is TRBJ2-1, the V gene TRBV27; 8 nucleotides agree with TRBD1. This CDR3 comprises 12 residues. Germline-derived CDR1 and CDR2 are MNHEY and SMNVEV (reference sequence). The J segment lost 8 bases and the V segment lost 9 bases, leaving 6 bases of the junction unmatched. As DNA, the CDR3 is TGTGCCAGTAGGGACAGGTCCGATGAGCAGTTCTTC. Its translation is CASRDRSDEQFF.

This clone has a single count. The chain combines TRBV2 with TRBJ2-1; 11 bases match TRBD2. Germline CDR1 and CDR2: SNHLY and FYNNEI. The junction had 3 bases not matched to a gene; V was cut back by 0 bases and J by 8 bases. There are 15 residues in the CDR3. For the CDR3, the DNA is TGTGCCAGCAGTGAAGCCCTAGCGGGGGGACATGAGCAGTTCTTC. It is translated as CASSEALAGGHEQFF.

CDR3 nucleotide sequence: TGTGCCAGCAACCTTGGCAGGGAATACGAGCAGTACTTC. It specifies CASNLGREYEQYF. The rearrangement links TRBV5-5 to TRBJ2-7, with a weak D call TRBD1 (5 bases). CDR3 length equals 13 residues. The V gene lost 6 bases and the J gene lost 4 bases, with 14 bases spanning the gap. Germline V CDR1 and CDR2: SGHKS, YYEKEE (reference sequence).

This clone was observed a single time. The rearrangement links TRBV29-1 to TRBJ1-1; 7 nucleotides align to TRBD1. CDR3 length: 14 residues. Germline V gene lookup returns CDR1 SQVTM and CDR2 ANQGSEA. The V segment lost 3 bases and the J segment 4 bases; nucleotides outside the gene matches: 8. Here the CDR3 DNA reads TGCAGCGTTGAGGGCAGGGGGATGGCCACTGAAGCTTTCTTT. Translating gives CSVEGRGMATEAFF.

The chain has TRBV5-1 and TRBJ2-1; 8 bases line up with TRBD2. From germline, CDR1 is SGHRS and CDR2 YFSETQ. CDR3 length equals 16 residues. Trimming took 0 bases from V and 4 from J; bases not matched to a gene: 6. The CDR3 bases are TGCGCCAGCAGCTTGGAGGGTAGCGGGATATACAATGAGCAGTTCTTC. Its translation: CASSLEGSGIYNEQFF.

V gene TRBV6-5 combines with J gene TRBJ2-7; TRBD1 agrees at 7 bases. The germline V gene has CDR1 MNHEY and CDR2 SVGAGI. V was clipped by 0 bases and J by 4 bases; unmatched bases: 6. CDR3 size: 15 residues. CDR3 loop: CASSYSGRGKYEQYF. Written as DNA, the CDR3 is TGTGCCAGCAGTTACTCCGGCAGGGGGAAATACGAGCAGTACTTC.

V is TRBV10-1 and J is TRBJ1-1; tentative D call: TRBD1 (5 bases). The germline V gene has CDR1 WNHNN and CDR2 SYGVQD (reference sequence). The CDR3 totals 12 residues. The V and J ends lost 4 bases and 3 bases respectively, with 6 bases between them. CDR3 sequence: CASSAGHTEAFF. DNA for the CDR3: TGCGCCAGCAGTGCAGGGCACACTGAAGCTTTCTTT.

V usage is TRBV25-1 and J usage is TRBJ2-1; TRBD1 aligns across 8 bases. The CDR3 is made up of 14 amino acids. V shed 2 bases, J shed 10 bases, and the junction held 7 bases outside the gene matches. Per germline, CDR1 MGHDK and CDR2 SYGVNS. The CDR3 here is CASSEQGALSEQFF. The CDR3 DNA sequence: TGTGCCAGCAGTGAACAGGGGGCGCTTAGCGAGCAGTTCTTC.

This clone was counted between two and nine times. The chain links TRBV6-5 to TRBJ2-7, with 7 bases identical to TRBD1. The CDR3 extends over 12 amino acids. Trimming removed 6 bases from V and 6 bases from J; junction bases left unmatched: 5. Germline assignment: CDR1 MNHEY and CDR2 SVGAGI. In nucleotides, the CDR3 is TGTGCCAGCAGATCGACAGGGCTCGAGCAGTACTTC. Its protein is CASRSTGLEQYF.

V gene TRBV7-8 combines with J gene TRBJ2-7; TRBD1 agrees at 7 bases. Germline V lookup: CDR1 SGHVS, CDR2 FQNEAQ. Germline trimming cut 3 bases from V and 2 bases from J; bases unmatched to any gene: 13. The CDR3 is 17 amino acids. The DNA for the CDR3 is TGTGCCAGCAGCTTGGCAATTGACAGGGCCACTCCCTACGAGCAGTACTTC. This translates into CASSLAIDRATPYEQYF.

This rearrangement joins TRBV5-1 to TRBJ2-1, with D possibly matching TRBD1 (6 bases). Trimming took 2 bases from V and 3 from J, leaving 9 bases between them. CDR1 is SGHRS, CDR2 YFSETQ, per germline. CDR3 length: 14 residues. The CDR3 sequence: CASSFSTGYNEQFF. The CDR3 DNA reads as TGCGCCAGCAGCTTCTCGACAGGCTACAATGAGCAGTTCTTC.

This chain joins TRBV18 and TRBJ2-7, with 15 bases fitting TRBD2. CDR1 and CDR2 from the germline V gene are KGHSH and LQKENI. CDR3 length: 18 amino acids. J was trimmed by 1 base and V by 8 bases; bases with no gene match: 12. The CDR3 here is CASTLRGLAGGGSYEQYF. The CDR3 DNA sequence: TGTGCCAGCACCTTAAGGGGACTAGCGGGAGGAGGTTCCTACGAGCAGTACTTC.

The V gene is TRBV19, the J gene TRBJ1-3; D unresolved. CDR1 and CDR2 (germline): LNHDA, SQIVND (reference sequence). The CDR3 contains 16 residues. Deletions cut 5 bases from V and 0 bases from J, with 14 bases between. The CDR3 protein is CASSVGLGSSGNTIYF. The CDR3 DNA reads as TGTGCCAGTAGTGTCGGACTGGGAAGCTCTGGAAACACCATATATTTT.

The chain joins TRBV29-1 to TRBJ1-3; tentative D call: TRBD1 (6 bases). The CDR3 has 13 amino acids. The V and J ends lost 5 bases and 0 bases respectively, with 8 bases between them. From germline, CDR1 is SQVTM and CDR2 ANQGSEA. CDR3 loop: CSVRTVSGNTIYF. The CDR3 nucleotides are TGCAGCGTTCGGACAGTCTCTGGAAACACCATATATTTT. The full variable domain, its missing parts supplied by reference TRBV29-1 and TRBJ1-3, is SAVISQKPSRDICQRGTSLTIQCQVDSQVTMMFWYRQQPGQSLTLIATANQGSEATYESGFVIDKFPISRPNLTFSTLTVSNMSPEDSSIYLCSVRTVSGNTIYFGEGSWLTVV.

The rearrangement links TRBV15 to TRBJ2-6; D perhaps matches TRBD1 (6 bases). Trimming shortened V by 6 bases and J by 1 base, and 13 bases separated the two germline ends. Germline CDR1 LNHNV, CDR2 YYDKDF (reference sequence). The CDR3 runs 16 residues. CDR3 sequence reads: CATSFGQGSGANVLTF. Here the CDR3 DNA reads TGTGCCACCAGTTTTGGCCAGGGGTCTGGGGCCAACGTCCTGACTTTC.

This clone was observed once. This chain connects TRBV10-3 to TRBJ2-2, with a tentative D call TRBD2 (5 bases). Trimming removed 9 bases from V and 4 bases from J, with 21 bases in between. Looked up from germline, CDR1 is ENHRY and CDR2 is SYGVKD. CDR3 length: 16 amino acids. The CDR3 bases are TGTGCCATACGGGATAGCAACTCGATCGTCACCGGGGAGCTGTTTTTT. Translation: CAIRDSNSIVTGELFF.

The chain links TRBV5-4 to TRBJ1-2, with 7 bases that match TRBD1. The ends lost 7 bases at V and 4 bases at J; junction bases unmatched: 4. Germline V gene sequence: CDR1 SGHNT, CDR2 YYREEE (reference sequence). This CDR3 comprises 12 residues. For the CDR3, the DNA is TGTGCCAGCCGGGGACAGCTCTATGGCTACACCTTC. This codes for CASRGQLYGYTF.

The chain uses TRBV18 and TRBJ2-1; 10 nucleotides match TRBD1. The CDR3 has 14 amino acids. Trimming removed 3 bases from V and 6 bases from J; junction bases left unmatched: 2. Germline CDR1 is KGHSH and CDR2 is LQKENI. CDR3 sequence (DNA): TGTGCCAGCTCACCGGGACAGGGGCGCAATGAGCAGTTCTTC. This encodes CASSPGQGRNEQFF.